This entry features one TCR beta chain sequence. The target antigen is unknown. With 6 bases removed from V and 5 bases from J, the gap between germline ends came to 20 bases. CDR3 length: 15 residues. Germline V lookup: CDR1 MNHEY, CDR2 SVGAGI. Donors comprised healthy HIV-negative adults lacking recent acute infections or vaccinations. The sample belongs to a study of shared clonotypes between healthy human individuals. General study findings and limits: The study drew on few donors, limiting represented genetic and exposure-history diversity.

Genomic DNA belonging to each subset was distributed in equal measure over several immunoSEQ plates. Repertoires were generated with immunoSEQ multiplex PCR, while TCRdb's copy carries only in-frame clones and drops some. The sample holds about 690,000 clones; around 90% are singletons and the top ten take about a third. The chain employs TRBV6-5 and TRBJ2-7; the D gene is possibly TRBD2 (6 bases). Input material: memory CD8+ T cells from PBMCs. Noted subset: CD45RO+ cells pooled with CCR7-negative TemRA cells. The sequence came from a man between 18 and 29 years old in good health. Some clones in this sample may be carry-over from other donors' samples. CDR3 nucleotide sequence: TGTGCCAGCAGAAGCCTCCCGGGGGACGGTGACGAGCAGTACTTC. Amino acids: CASRSLPGDGDEQYF.